This T cell receptor beta chain was recovered during a study of patients and donors after allogeneic stem cell transplantation. A few counts support this clonotype. Each CDR3 protein is one row after TCRdb ran MiXCR on the RT-PCR reads. The data show 390,000 or so distinct CDR3 sequences, roughly 17% seen once. The receptor was isolated from a human donor who was either an allogeneic HSCT recipient or a stem cell or donor lymphocyte infusion donor (not recorded which). It is not recorded whose cells these are; they may come from a transplant donor. Sequencing used blood, either unsorted or a sorted T cell fraction (not recorded which).

Written as DNA, the CDR3 is TGTGCCAGCAGCTTAAAGGGGTTATCCACTGAAGCTTTCTTT. Translating it yields CASSLKGLSTEAFF. The J gene is TRBJ1-1, the V gene TRBV7-9; tentatively, D is TRBD1 (5 bases). Germline V gene lookup returns CDR1 SEHNR and CDR2 FQNEAQ (reference sequence). CDR3 length: 14 residues. V lost 2 bases, J lost 4 bases, and 11 bases lay in between.